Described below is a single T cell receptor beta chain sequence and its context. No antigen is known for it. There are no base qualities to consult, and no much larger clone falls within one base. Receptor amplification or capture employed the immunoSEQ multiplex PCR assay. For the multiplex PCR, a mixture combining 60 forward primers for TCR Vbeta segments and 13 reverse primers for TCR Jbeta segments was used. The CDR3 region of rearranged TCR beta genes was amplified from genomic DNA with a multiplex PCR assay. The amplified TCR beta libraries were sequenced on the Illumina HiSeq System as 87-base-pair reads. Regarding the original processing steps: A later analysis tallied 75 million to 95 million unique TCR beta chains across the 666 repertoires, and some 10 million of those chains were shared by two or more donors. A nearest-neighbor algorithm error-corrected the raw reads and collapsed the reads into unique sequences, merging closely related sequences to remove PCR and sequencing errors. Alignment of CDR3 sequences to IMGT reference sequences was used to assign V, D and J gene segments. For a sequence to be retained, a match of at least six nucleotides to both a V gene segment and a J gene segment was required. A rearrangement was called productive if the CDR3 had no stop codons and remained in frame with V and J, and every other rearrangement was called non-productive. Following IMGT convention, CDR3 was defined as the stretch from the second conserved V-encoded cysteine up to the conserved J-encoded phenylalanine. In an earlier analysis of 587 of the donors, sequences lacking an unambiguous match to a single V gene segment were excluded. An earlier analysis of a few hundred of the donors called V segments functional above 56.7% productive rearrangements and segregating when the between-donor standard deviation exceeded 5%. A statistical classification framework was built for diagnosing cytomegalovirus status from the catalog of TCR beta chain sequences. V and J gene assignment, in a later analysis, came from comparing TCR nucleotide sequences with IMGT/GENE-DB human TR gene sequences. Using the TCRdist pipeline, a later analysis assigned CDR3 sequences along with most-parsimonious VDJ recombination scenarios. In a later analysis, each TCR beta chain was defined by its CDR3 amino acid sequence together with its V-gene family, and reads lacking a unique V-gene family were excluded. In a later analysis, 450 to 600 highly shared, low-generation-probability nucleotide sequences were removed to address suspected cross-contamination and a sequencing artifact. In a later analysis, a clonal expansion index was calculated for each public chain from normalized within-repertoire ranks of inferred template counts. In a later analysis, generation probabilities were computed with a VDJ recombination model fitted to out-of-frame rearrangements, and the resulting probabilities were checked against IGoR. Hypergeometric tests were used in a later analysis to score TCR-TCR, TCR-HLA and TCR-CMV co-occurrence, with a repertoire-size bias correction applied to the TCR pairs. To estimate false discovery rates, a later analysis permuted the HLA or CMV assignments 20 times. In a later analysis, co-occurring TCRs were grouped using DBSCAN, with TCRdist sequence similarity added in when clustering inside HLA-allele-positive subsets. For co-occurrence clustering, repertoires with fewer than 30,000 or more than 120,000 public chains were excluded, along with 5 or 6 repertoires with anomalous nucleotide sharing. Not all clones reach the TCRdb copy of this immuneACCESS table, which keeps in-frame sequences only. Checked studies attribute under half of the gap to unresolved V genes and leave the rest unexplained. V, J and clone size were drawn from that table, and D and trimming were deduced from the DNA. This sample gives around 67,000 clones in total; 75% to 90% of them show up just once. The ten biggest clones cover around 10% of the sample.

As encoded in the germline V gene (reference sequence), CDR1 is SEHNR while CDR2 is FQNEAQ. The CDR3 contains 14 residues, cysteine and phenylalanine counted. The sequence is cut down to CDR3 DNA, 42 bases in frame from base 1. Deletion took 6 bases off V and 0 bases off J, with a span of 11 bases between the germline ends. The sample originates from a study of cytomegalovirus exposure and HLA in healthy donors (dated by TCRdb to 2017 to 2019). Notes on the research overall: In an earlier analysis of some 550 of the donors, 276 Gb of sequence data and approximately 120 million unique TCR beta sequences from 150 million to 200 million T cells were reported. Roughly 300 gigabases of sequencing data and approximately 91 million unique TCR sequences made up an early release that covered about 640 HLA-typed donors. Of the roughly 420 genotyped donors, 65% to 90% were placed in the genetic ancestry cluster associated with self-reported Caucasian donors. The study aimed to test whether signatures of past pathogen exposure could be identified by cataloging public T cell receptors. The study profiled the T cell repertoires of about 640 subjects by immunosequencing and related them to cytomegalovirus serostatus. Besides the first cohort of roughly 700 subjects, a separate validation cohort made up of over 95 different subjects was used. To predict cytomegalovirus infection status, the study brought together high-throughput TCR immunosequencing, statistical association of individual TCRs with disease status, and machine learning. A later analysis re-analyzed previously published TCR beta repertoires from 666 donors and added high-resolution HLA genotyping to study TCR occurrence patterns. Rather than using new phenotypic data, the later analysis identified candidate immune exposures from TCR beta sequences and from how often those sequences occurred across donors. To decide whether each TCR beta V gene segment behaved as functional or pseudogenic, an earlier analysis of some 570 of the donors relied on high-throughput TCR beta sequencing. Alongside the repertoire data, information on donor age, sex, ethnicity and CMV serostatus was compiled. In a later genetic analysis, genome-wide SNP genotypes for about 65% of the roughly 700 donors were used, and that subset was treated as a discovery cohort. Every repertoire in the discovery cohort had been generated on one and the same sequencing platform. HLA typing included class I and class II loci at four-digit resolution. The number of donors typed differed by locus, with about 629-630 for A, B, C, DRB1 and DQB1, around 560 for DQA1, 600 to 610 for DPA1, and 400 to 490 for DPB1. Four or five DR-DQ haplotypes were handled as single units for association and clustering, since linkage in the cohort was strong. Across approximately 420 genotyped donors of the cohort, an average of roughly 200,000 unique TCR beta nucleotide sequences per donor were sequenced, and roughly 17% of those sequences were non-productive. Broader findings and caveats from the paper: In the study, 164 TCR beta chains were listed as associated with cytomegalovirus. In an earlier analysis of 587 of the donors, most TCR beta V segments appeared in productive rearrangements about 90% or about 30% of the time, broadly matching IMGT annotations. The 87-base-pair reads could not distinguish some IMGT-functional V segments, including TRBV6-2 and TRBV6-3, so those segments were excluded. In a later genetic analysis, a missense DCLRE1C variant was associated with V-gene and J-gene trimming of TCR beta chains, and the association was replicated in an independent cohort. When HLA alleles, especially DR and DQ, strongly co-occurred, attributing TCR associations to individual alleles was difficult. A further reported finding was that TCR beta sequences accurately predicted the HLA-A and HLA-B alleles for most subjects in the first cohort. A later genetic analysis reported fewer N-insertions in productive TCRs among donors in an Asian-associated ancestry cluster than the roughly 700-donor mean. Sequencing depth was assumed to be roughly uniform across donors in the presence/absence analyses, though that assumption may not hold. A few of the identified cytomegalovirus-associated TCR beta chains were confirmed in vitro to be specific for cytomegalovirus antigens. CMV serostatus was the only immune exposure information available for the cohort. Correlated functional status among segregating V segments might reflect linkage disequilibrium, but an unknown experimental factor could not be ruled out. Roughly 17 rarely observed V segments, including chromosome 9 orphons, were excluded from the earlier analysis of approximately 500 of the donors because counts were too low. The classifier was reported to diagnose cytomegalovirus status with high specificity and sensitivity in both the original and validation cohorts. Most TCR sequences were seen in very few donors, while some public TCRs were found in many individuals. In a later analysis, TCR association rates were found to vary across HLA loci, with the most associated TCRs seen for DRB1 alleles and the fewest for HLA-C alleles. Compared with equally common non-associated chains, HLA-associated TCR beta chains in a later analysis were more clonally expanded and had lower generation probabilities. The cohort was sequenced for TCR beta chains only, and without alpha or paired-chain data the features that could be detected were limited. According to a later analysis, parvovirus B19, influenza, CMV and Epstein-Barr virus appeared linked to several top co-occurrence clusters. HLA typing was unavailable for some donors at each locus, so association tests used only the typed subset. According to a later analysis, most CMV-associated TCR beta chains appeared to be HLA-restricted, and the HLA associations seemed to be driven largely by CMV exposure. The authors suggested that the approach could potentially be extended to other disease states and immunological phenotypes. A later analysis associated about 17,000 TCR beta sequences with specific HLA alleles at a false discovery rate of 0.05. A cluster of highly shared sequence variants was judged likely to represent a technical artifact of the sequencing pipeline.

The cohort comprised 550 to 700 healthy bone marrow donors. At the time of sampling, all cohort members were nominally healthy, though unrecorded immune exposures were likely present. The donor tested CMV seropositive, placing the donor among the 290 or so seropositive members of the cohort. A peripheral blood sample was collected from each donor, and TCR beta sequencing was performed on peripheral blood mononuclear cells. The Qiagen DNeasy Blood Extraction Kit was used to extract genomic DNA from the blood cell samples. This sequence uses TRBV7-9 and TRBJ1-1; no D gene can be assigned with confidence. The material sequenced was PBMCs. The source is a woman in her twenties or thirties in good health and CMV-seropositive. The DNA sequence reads TGTGCCAGCAGGGTGGCAGGCATGAACACTGAAGCTTTCTTT. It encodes CASRVAGMNTEAFF.